This T cell receptor (beta chain) was found in a study of beta chain features in type 1 diabetes. The whole isolated RNA underwent reverse transcription, so sequencing captured expressed TCRB transcripts. Profiled with immunoSEQ multiplex PCR; TCRdb holds only in-frame clones, not every one. The profile shows approximately 360,000 clones, approximately 12% of them singletons. This clone has only a few counts. The antigen remains unidentified. Study outcomes and limitations: Within the patient group, naive, central memory and Treg TCRB repertoires appeared more similar to each other than within healthy donors. Moderate but significant shortening of TCRB CDR3s was recorded in all four CD4+ subsets from Type 1 diabetes patients. More deletions and fewer insertions at VDJ junctions were found in patients with type 1 diabetes.

V was cut by 5 bases and J by 9 bases, with 12 bases left in between. The CDR3 has 12 residues. Germline V gene sequence: CDR1 SEHNR, CDR2 FQNEAQ (reference sequence). The sequencing sample was made of naive CD4+ T cells from blood. The sequence derives from a woman aged 18-30 years with type 1 diabetes. The V call is TRBV7-9, the J call TRBJ2-3; D perhaps matches TRBD2 (5 bases). The CDR3 loop reads CASSPDSPTQYF. The CDR3 DNA sequence: TGTGCCAGCAGCCCGGACTCTCCCACGCAGTATTTT.